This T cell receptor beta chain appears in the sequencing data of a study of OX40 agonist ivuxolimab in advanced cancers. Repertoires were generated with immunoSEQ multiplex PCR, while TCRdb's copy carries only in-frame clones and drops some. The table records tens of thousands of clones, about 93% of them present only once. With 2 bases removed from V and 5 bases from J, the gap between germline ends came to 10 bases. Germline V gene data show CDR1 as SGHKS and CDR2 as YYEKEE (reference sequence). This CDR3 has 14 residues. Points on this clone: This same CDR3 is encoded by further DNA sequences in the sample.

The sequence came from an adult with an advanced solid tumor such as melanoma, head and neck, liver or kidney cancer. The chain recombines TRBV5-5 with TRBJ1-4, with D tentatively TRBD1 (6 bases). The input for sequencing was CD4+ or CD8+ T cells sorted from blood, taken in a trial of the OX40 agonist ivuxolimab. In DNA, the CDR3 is TGTGCCAGCAGCTTCGGACAGCCAAATGAAAAACTGTTTTTT. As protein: CASSFGQPNEKLFF.